Included here is one T cell receptor beta chain sequence, with context. V was clipped by 7 bases and J by 7 bases; unmatched bases: 15. Germline CDR1 and CDR2: LNHDA and SQIVND (reference sequence). CDR3 length: 16 residues. This specimen comes from a study of OX40 agonist ivuxolimab in advanced cancers. Assay: immunoSEQ multiplex PCR; the TCRdb copy retains only in-frame clones and omits some. The sample lists 70,000 to 90,000 clones, about 84% occurring once. The source material was CD4+ or CD8+ T cells sorted from blood, sampled in a trial of the OX40 agonist ivuxolimab. The rearrangement links TRBV19 to TRBJ1-2, with 10 nucleotides matching TRBD1. The origin of this receptor is an adult with an advanced solid tumor such as melanoma, head and neck, liver or kidney cancer. DNA for the CDR3: TGTGCCAGTACCATCCGCCCCGGGACAGGGGATGGTGGCTACACCTTC. Residues: CASTIRPGTGDGGYTF.